What follows are 28 T cell receptor beta chains derived from one specimen sequenced in a study of brain T cells in children with intractable seizures. Time point: blood from clinic visit 5 months post-surgery; TSC patient then seizure free. Clones were sequenced by immunoSEQ multiplex PCR, and TCRdb holds only the in-frame ones, with some missing. This table holds about 340,000 clones, over 90% found once. The starting material was peripheral blood, obtained more than 4 months after surgery. Receptors were obtained from a boy less than two years old with tuberous sclerosis and intractable seizures.

CDR3 protein: CASSQEWPLSWTETQYF. The CDR3 DNA is TGTGCCAGCAGCCAAGAGTGGCCACTCTCGTGGACGGAGACCCAGTACTTC. The chain recombines TRBV14 with TRBJ2-5; D remains ambiguous. V was cut by 0 bases and J by 5 bases, with 19 bases left in between. The CDR3 is made up of 17 amino acids. Germline V gene lookup returns CDR1 SGHDN and CDR2 FVKESK.

V usage is TRBV5-1 and J usage is TRBJ2-2; a possible D gene is TRBD1 (5 bases). Per the germline V gene, CDR1 is SGHRS and CDR2 is YFSETQ. CDR3 length: 17 amino acids. V was clipped by 0 bases and J by 7 bases, with 19 bases between them. Here the CDR3 DNA reads TGCGCCAGCAGCTTGGTGGCGACAGAGATTATCGTCGGGGAGCTGTTTTTT. This sequence encodes CASSLVATEIIVGELFF.

The rearrangement uses TRBV14 and TRBJ1-1; unclear D gene. There are 15 residues in the CDR3. The germline CDR1 and CDR2 sequences are SGHDN and FVKESK. The V gene lost 3 bases and the J gene lost 5 bases, with 16 bases spanning the gap. CDR3 nucleotide sequence: TGTGCCAGCAGCCACCGGAGACAAACGACTACTGAAGCTTTCTTT. It codes for CASSHRRQTTTEAFF.

The chain is built from TRBV5-1 and TRBJ2-1, with TRBD1 identical over 10 bases. The CDR3 consists of 15 residues. J lost 3 bases, V lost 4 bases, and 4 bases had no gene match. Germline CDR1 reads SGHRS; CDR2 reads YFSETQ. DNA of the CDR3: TGCGCCAGCAGCCACCGGGACAGGGGCTACAATGAGCAGTTCTTC. Its protein is CASSHRDRGYNEQFF. Supplemented by reference TRBV5-1 and TRBJ2-1, the full variable domain reads KAGVTQTPRYLIKTRGQQVTLSCSPISGHRSVSWYQQTPGQGLQFLFEYFSETQRNKGNFPGRFSGRQFSNSRSEMNVSTLELGDSALYLCASSHRDRGYNEQFFGPGTRLTVL.

V usage is TRBV4-1 and J usage is TRBJ2-1; D ambiguous. The V end lost 2 bases, the J end lost 0 bases, and 14 bases lay between the germline ends. Germline loops: CDR1 MGHRA, CDR2 YSYEKL. The CDR3 length is 17 residues. As DNA, the CDR3 is TGCGCCAGCAGCCAACCGAACCTAGTGGGCTCCTACAATGAGCAGTTCTTC. It encodes CASSQPNLVGSYNEQFF.

J is TRBJ1-2 and V is TRBV5-4; D gene ambiguous. Germline CDR1 is SGHNT and CDR2 is YYREEE (reference sequence). The CDR3 is 14 residues long. Trimming removed 0 bases from V and 8 bases from J, with 14 bases in between. The CDR3 region is CASSLVPDASGYTF. The CDR3 nucleotides read TGTGCCAGCAGCTTGGTGCCGGACGCATCAGGCTACACCTTC.

This clone came up a few times. V usage is TRBV19 and J usage is TRBJ2-3; D not resolved. Deletions cut 0 bases from V and 7 bases from J, with 14 bases between. Germline V CDR1 and CDR2: LNHDA, SQIVND (reference sequence). The CDR3 contains 15 residues. The CDR3 sequence: CASSIDPDPPYTQYF. The DNA for the CDR3 is TGTGCCAGTAGTATAGATCCGGATCCCCCCTATACGCAGTATTTT.

V and J are TRBV7-3 and TRBJ2-5, with 8 bases aligning to TRBD2. The CDR3 contains 15 residues. V lost 7 bases and J lost 2; bases outside the gene matches: 9. CDR1 and CDR2 (germline): SGHTA, FQGTGA. The DNA of the CDR3 is TGTGCCAGCATCGGTGCGGGGGGCCGTCAAGAGACCCAGTACTTC. This codes for CASIGAGGRQETQYF.

This chain links TRBV5-1 with TRBJ2-1, with TRBD2 identical over 8 bases. The ends lost 7 bases at V and 5 bases at J; junction bases unmatched: 11. The CDR3 spans 15 residues. Germline V gives CDR1 SGHRS, CDR2 YFSETQ. CDR3 loop: CASQREPMLNNEQFF. DNA of the CDR3: TGCGCCAGCCAGCGGGAGCCTATGTTGAACAATGAGCAGTTCTTC.

This rearrangement joins TRBV30 to TRBJ1-2; D possibly corresponds to TRBD1 (5 bases). Germline-derived CDR1 and CDR2 are GTSNPN and SVGIG (reference sequence). With 0 bases removed from V and 8 bases from J, the gap between germline ends came to 13 bases. The CDR3 sequence is 13 residues long. The CDR3 DNA is TGTGCCTGGAGTGTAAGGCAGGGTGGGGGCTACACCTTC. It yields the protein CAWSVRQGGGYTF.

The chain combines TRBV19 with TRBJ1-1, with TRBD1 matching 7 bases. Germline V gives CDR1 LNHDA, CDR2 SQIVND (reference sequence). V lost 4 bases to trimming and J lost 2 bases; unmatched junction nucleotides: 1. This CDR3 is 13 amino acids long. DNA of the CDR3: TGTGCCAGTAGTAGGGACAGTAACACTGAAGCTTTCTTT. This translates into CASSRDSNTEAFF. Complete variable domain (other parts from reference TRBV19 and TRBJ1-1): DGGITQSPKYLFRKEGQNVTLSCEQNLNHDAMYWYRQDPGQGLRLIYYSQIVNDFQKGDIAEGYSVSREKKESFPLTVTSAQKNPTAFYLCASSRDSNTEAFFGQGTRLTVV.

Concerning this clone: The germline gene is not matched at one end of the junction; a read error may be the cause. The chain has TRBV13 and TRBJ1-1; no reliable D call. The CDR3 covers 11 residues. Germline V gene sequence: CDR1 PRHDT, CDR2 FYEKMQ (reference sequence). Here the CDR3 DNA reads TGTGCCAGCAATAATAATCGCCGGCAAGTCTTT. Residues: CASNNNRRQVF.

The V and J genes are TRBV14 and TRBJ1-2; possible D gene TRBD1, 6 bases. The CDR3 is 14 residues long. Germline CDR1 is SGHDN and CDR2 is FVKESK. V was pared by 1 base and J by 7 bases, with 13 bases between. Written as DNA, the CDR3 is TGTGCCAGCAGCCAAGCTCGGGGGGCACCTGGCTACACCTTC. This codes for CASSQARGAPGYTF.

The CDR3 bases are TGTGCCAGCAGCCCCCTGCCCCCCTACGAGCAGTACTTC. Its translation: CASSPLPPYEQYF. The chain employs TRBV21-1 and TRBJ2-7. TRBV21-1 is termed a pseudogene. The CDR3 runs 13 residues.

The chain links TRBV6-5 to TRBJ1-2, with a tentative D call TRBD1 (5 bases). The CDR3 runs to 16 residues. The germline gives CDR1 MNHEY, CDR2 SVGAGI. V was pared by 0 bases and J by 2 bases, with 13 bases between. The CDR3 DNA is TGTGCCAGCAGTTACTCGGGTAGCGGGGGGAACTATGGCTACACCTTC. Its protein product is CASSYSGSGGNYGYTF.

This clone was detected only a few times. The CDR3 protein is CASSIVVGPEAFF. CDR3 nucleotides: TGTGCCAGTAGTATAGTTGTAGGCCCTGAAGCTTTCTTT. The chain combines TRBV19 with TRBJ1-1; no clear D. This CDR3 spans 13 amino acids. The V and J ends lost 1 base and 6 bases respectively, with 9 bases between them. Germline lookup yields CDR1 LNHDA and CDR2 SQIVND (reference sequence).

V is TRBV2 and J is TRBJ1-5, with D possibly TRBD1 on 6 matching bases. The germline V gene has CDR1 SNHLY and CDR2 FYNNEI. Trimming cost V 3 bases and J 2 bases, with 11 bases left between them. The CDR3 runs to 15 residues. CDR3 DNA: TGTGCCAGCAGTGACAGGGGATCGGGCAATCAGCCCCAGCATTTT. It specifies CASSDRGSGNQPQHF.

This clone was recorded once. The genes are TRBV12-5 and TRBJ1-5; unclear D gene. V dropped 4 bases and J dropped 3 bases, with 22 bases sitting between them. There are 18 residues in the CDR3. Germline values: CDR1 LGHNT, CDR2 FRNRAP. CDR3 sequence: CASGSNREGFTSNQPQHF. As DNA, the CDR3 is TGTGCTAGTGGTTCCAACAGAGAGGGCTTTACTTCCAATCAGCCCCAGCATTTT.

J is TRBJ2-1 and V is TRBV2, with 14 bases aligning to TRBD2. The CDR3 totals 15 residues. Germline CDR1 SNHLY, CDR2 FYNNEI. The V gene end was trimmed by 4 bases and the J gene end by 9 bases; junction bases not matched to a gene: 5. CDR3 amino acids: CASSGGLAGVSEQFF. DNA of the CDR3: TGTGCCAGCAGTGGGGGACTAGCGGGAGTTAGTGAGCAGTTCTTC.

The chain carries TRBV19 and TRBJ2-5, with 11 bases that match TRBD2. The CDR3 covers 15 residues. Germline V gene data show CDR1 as LNHDA and CDR2 as SQIVND (reference sequence). The ends lost 2 bases at V and 5 bases at J; junction bases unmatched: 4. Here the CDR3 reads CASSISSGGSETQYF. The CDR3 nucleotides are TGTGCCAGTAGTATATCTAGCGGGGGGTCGGAGACCCAGTACTTC.

The V gene is TRBV13, the J gene TRBJ2-2; no reliable D call. Trimming stripped 0 bases from V and 4 bases from J, with 6 bases between. CDR3 length: 14 amino acids. Germline V gene data show CDR1 as PRHDT and CDR2 as FYEKMQ (reference sequence). The CDR3 DNA follows: TGTGCCAGCAGCTTAGGGCGAGGCACCGGGGAGCTGTTTTTT. Protein: CASSLGRGTGELFF.

This clone came up once. The chain couples TRBV6-4 to TRBJ2-1; 7 bases are a match to TRBD1. Germline V gene sequence: CDR1 MRHNA, CDR2 SNTAGT. The CDR3 extends over 16 amino acids. The ends lost 5 bases at V and 1 base at J; junction bases unmatched: 8. The CDR3 DNA reads TGTGCCAGCAGTCCAGACAGGGTAGGGTCCTACAATGAGCAGTTCTTC. This encodes CASSPDRVGSYNEQFF.

The chain is built from TRBV2 and TRBJ1-4; D is unclear. This CDR3 has 12 amino acids. CDR1 and CDR2 from the germline V gene are SNHLY and FYNNEI. V gave up 2 bases and J gave up 4 bases, with 2 bases separating them. For the CDR3, the DNA is TGTGCCAGCAGTGAACATAATGAAAAACTGTTTTTT. Amino acids: CASSEHNEKLFF.

The chain carries TRBV28 and TRBJ2-7; D is uncertain. In germline, CDR1 is MDHEN, CDR2 SYDVKM. Trimming left V 6 bases short and J 6 bases short, with 15 bases between. The CDR3 is made up of 13 amino acids. CDR3 sequence reads: CASRGFLWVEQYF. The CDR3 region has the DNA TGTGCCAGCAGGGGCTTCTTGTGGGTCGAGCAGTACTTC.

V gene TRBV18 combines with J gene TRBJ2-1; no clear D. The length of the CDR3 is 14 residues. Between the trimmed V and J ends, which lost 3 bases and 6 bases, there was a span of 12 bases. Germline V CDR1 and CDR2: KGHSH, LQKENI. The CDR3 protein is CASSPPQAPNEQFF. CDR3 DNA: TGTGCCAGCTCACCGCCCCAGGCGCCCAATGAGCAGTTCTTC.

The chain carries TRBV5-5 and TRBJ2-7; D is ambiguous. This CDR3 comprises 13 residues. V was trimmed by 0 bases and J by 3 bases, leaving 7 bases between them. The germline gives CDR1 SGHKS, CDR2 YYEKEE (reference sequence). The CDR3 sequence is CASSLGLLYEQYF. The CDR3 DNA sequence: TGTGCCAGCAGCTTGGGGCTGCTCTACGAGCAGTACTTC. Combining the CDR3 with reference TRBV5-5 and TRBJ2-7 gives the whole variable domain DAGVTQSPTHLIKTRGQQVTLRCSPISGHKSVSWYQQVLGQGPQFIFQYYEKEERGRGNFPDRFSARQFPNYSSELNVNALLLGDSALYLCASSLGLLYEQYFGPGTRLTVT.

This sequence joins TRBV27 and TRBJ1-1, with D possibly being TRBD1 (6 bases). The length of the CDR3 is 14 residues. The V end lost 5 bases, the J end lost 1 base, and 11 bases lay between the germline ends. From germline, CDR1 is MNHEY and CDR2 SMNVEV (reference sequence). CDR3 coding DNA: TGTGCCAGCAGTCCACGGGACACGAACACTGAAGCTTTCTTT. Translation: CASSPRDTNTEAFF.

For the CDR3, the DNA is TGTGCCAGCAGTGACTGGGGCGGGACTAGCGGGAGGCGCGGCGAGCAGTACTTC. Its protein product is CASSDWGGTSGRRGEQYF. V and J are TRBV25-1 and TRBJ2-7; the match to TRBD2 covers 15 bases. V lost 3 bases and J lost 6; bases outside the gene matches: 12. The CDR3 totals 18 residues. Germline CDR1 is MGHDK and CDR2 is SYGVNS.